One sample yielded the 24 T cell receptor beta chains listed below, sequenced in a study of blood T cell repertoires in COVID-19. TCRdb's copy holds only in-frame clones and misses some; the assay was immunoSEQ multiplex PCR. The sample shows fewer than 250,000 clones, around 87% of them seen only once. The sequenced sample consisted of PBMCs or T cells enriched from blood (not recorded which). These receptors were obtained from a man aged 30 to 45 in a cohort exposed to, infected with or recovered from COVID-19 (not recorded which).

The chain couples TRBV27 to TRBJ1-1; D is possibly TRBD1 (6 bases). CDR1 is MNHEY and CDR2 is SMNVEV in the germline V gene (reference sequence). V lost 2 bases to trimming and J lost 0 bases, with 10 bases between them. The CDR3 is 15 residues long. DNA of the CDR3: TGTGCCAGCAGTTTACTAGGGGGTCTGAACACTGAAGCTTTCTTT. As protein: CASSLLGGLNTEAFF.

The chain employs TRBV15 and TRBJ1-1; 7 positions match TRBD1. Per the germline V gene, CDR1 is LNHNV and CDR2 is YYDKDF (reference sequence). CDR3 size: 15 residues. Trimming at V came to 5 bases and at J to 6 bases, leaving 12 bases not matched to a gene. CDR3 residues: CATSLKPQGQAEAFF. The CDR3 region has the DNA TGTGCCACCAGCCTCAAACCACAGGGGCAGGCTGAAGCTTTCTTT.

This chain links TRBV7-9 with TRBJ2-7; 8 nucleotides align to TRBD1. Trimming cost V 6 bases and J 2 bases; bases outside gene matches: 9. This CDR3 contains 15 residues. In germline, CDR1 is SEHNR, CDR2 FQNEAQ (reference sequence). DNA for the CDR3: TGTGCCAGCAGGGATGGCGACAGGGGAACCTACGAGCAGTACTTC. Protein sequence: CASRDGDRGTYEQYF.

The V and J genes are TRBV7-9 and TRBJ1-2; no clear D gene. Germline loops: CDR1 SEHNR, CDR2 FQNEAQ (reference sequence). The CDR3 consists of 12 residues. The V gene lost 5 bases and the J gene lost 4 bases, with 8 bases spanning the gap. CDR3 protein: CASSRVSYGYTF. The CDR3 nucleotides are TGTGCCAGCAGCCGAGTCTCCTATGGCTACACCTTC.

The V gene is TRBV5-5, the J gene TRBJ1-1; 12 bases map to TRBD1. Germline V gene data show CDR1 as SGHKS and CDR2 as YYEKEE (reference sequence). The CDR3 is 17 amino acids. V lost 2 bases and J lost 6; bases outside the gene matches: 11. The CDR3 loop reads CASSFEGTGGGWAEAFF. CDR3 DNA sequence: TGTGCCAGCAGCTTCGAAGGGACAGGGGGCGGATGGGCTGAAGCTTTCTTT.

This clone was seen only once. The chain couples TRBV24-1 to TRBJ2-1; TRBD2 agrees at 9 bases. The CDR3 length is 18 residues. V was clipped by 5 bases and J by 1 base; unmatched bases: 11. Germline CDR1 KGHDR, CDR2 SFDVKD. CDR3 residues: CATSGVIAGDESYNEQFF. The CDR3 DNA reads as TGTGCCACCAGTGGAGTGATAGCGGGAGACGAGTCCTACAATGAGCAGTTCTTC.

The chain employs TRBV6-5 and TRBJ1-6; 9 bases are shared with TRBD1. The germline V gene has CDR1 MNHEY and CDR2 SVGAGI. V dropped 3 bases and J dropped 14; count of bases not matched to a gene: 8. This CDR3 is built from 14 residues. Here the CDR3 DNA reads TGTGCCAGCAGTTATTATGAAAGGGACAGGGCCCTCCACTTT. It specifies CASSYYERDRALHF.

J is TRBJ1-5 and V is TRBV29-1; D unclear. Trimming took 4 bases from V and 9 from J, leaving 16 bases between them. This CDR3 has 13 residues. The germline gives CDR1 SQVTM, CDR2 ANQGSEA. The CDR3 DNA is TGCAGCGTTGCCTACCTAGAGGGTTGGCCCCAGCATTTT. Encoded protein: CSVAYLEGWPQHF.

The count of this clone is one. V usage is TRBV14 and J usage is TRBJ2-2; D uncertain. V was shortened by 2 bases and J by 2 bases, with 6 bases between the two germline ends. Germline V gene lookup returns CDR1 SGHDN and CDR2 FVKESK. The CDR3 totals 14 residues. The DNA of the CDR3 is TGTGCCAGCAGCCAATTTTTAAACACCGGGGAGCTGTTTTTT. As protein: CASSQFLNTGELFF.

This clone was observed once. The chain employs TRBV5-1 and TRBJ2-1; D gene uncertain. Germline V gene sequence: CDR1 SGHRS, CDR2 YFSETQ. CDR3 length: 15 residues. V gave up 0 bases and J gave up 1 base, with 8 bases separating them. CDR3 in amino acids: CASSLGGQSYNEQFF. CDR3 in DNA: TGCGCCAGCAGCTTGGGCGGCCAGTCCTACAATGAGCAGTTCTTC.

The J gene is TRBJ2-7, the V gene TRBV29-1; 9 bases are a match to TRBD1. This CDR3 contains 13 residues. Germline loops: CDR1 SQVTM, CDR2 ANQGSEA. Unmatched junction bases numbered 6, after V lost 7 bases and J lost 2 bases. The CDR3 DNA follows: TGCAGCGCAGGGACAGGGAGCACCTACGAGCAGTACTTC. Its protein product is CSAGTGSTYEQYF.

The chain is built from TRBV11-2 and TRBJ2-5; 8 positions agree with TRBD2. The V gene end was trimmed by 4 bases and the J gene end by 5 bases; junction bases not matched to a gene: 6. Germline values: CDR1 SGHAT, CDR2 FQNNGV. CDR3 length: 14 residues. The CDR3 region is CASSSPRGAETQYF. Here the CDR3 DNA reads TGTGCCAGCAGCTCCCCGCGGGGGGCGGAGACCCAGTACTTC.

The chain employs TRBV9 and TRBJ1-5, with D maybe TRBD1 (6 bases). The CDR3 loop spans 14 amino acids. Germline V gene sequence: CDR1 SGDLS, CDR2 YYNGEE. The germline V and J ends were trimmed by 7 bases and 3 bases, with 14 bases remaining between them. CDR3 sequence reads: CASGKTGHNQPQHF. The CDR3 region has the DNA TGTGCCAGCGGCAAGACGGGACACAATCAGCCCCAGCATTTT.

This clone was seen a single time. The chain uses TRBV23-1 and TRBJ1-1; a weak D match, TRBD1 (5 bases). TRBV23-1 falls under the ORF class, with uncertain function. V was shortened by 2 bases and J by 0 bases, with 13 bases between the two germline ends. The CDR3 covers 16 residues. The CDR3 sequence: CASSQQQEFVNTEAFF. CDR3 nucleotide sequence: TGCGCCAGCAGTCAACAACAGGAGTTCGTGAACACTGAAGCTTTCTTT.

The genes are TRBV28 and TRBJ2-7; 9 bases fit TRBD2. With 1 base clipped from V and 4 bases from J, the junction kept 5 bases outside the gene matches. Germline lookup yields CDR1 MDHEN and CDR2 SYDVKM. There are 15 residues in the CDR3. This CDR3 is CASSLSTSGRYEQYF. The DNA for the CDR3 is TGTGCCAGCAGTTTATCTACCAGCGGGAGGTACGAGCAGTACTTC.

This clone was picked up one time. CDR3 bases: TGTGCCAGCAGTTTAAATAGCGGGAGTAATCCTGAGCAGTTCTTC. Protein product: CASSLNSGSNPEQFF. The V call is TRBV28, the J call TRBJ2-1; TRBD2 agrees at 9 bases. The V gene end was trimmed by 2 bases and the J gene end by 9 bases; junction bases not matched to a gene: 8. This CDR3 region has 15 residues. Germline V gene sequence: CDR1 MDHEN, CDR2 SYDVKM.

This clone is a singleton in its sample. A read error may account for a junction end that differs from germline. This chain links TRBV4-1 with TRBJ1-2; 7 nucleotides match TRBD1. From germline, CDR1 is MGHRA and CDR2 YSYEKL. CDR3 size: 11 residues. The CDR3 nucleotides are TGCGCCAGCAGCCAGATCGGACAGGCTCCCTTC. It codes for CASSQIGQAPF.

In this sample, this clone turned up once. The chain couples TRBV28 to TRBJ2-7; D remains unclear. The CDR3 loop spans 10 amino acids. The germline CDR1 and CDR2 sequences are MDHEN and SYDVKM. With 8 bases removed from V and 7 bases from J, the gap between germline ends came to 9 bases. This CDR3 is CASALREQYF. Here the CDR3 DNA reads TGTGCCAGCGCCTTACGGGAGCAGTACTTC.

The gene calls are TRBV5-1 and TRBJ2-2; 15 bases are a match to TRBD2. In germline, CDR1 is SGHRS, CDR2 YFSETQ. The ends lost 3 bases at V and 8 bases at J; junction bases unmatched: 5. The CDR3 totals 16 residues. CDR3 in DNA: TGCGCCAGCAGCTGGACTAGCGGGAGGGCGTCGGGGGAGCTGTTTTTT. It specifies CASSWTSGRASGELFF.

This clone was detected a few times. V usage is TRBV27 and J usage is TRBJ2-2; TRBD1 matches 8 bases. Trimming at V came to 6 bases and at J to 6 bases, leaving 3 bases not matched to a gene. Germline assignment: CDR1 MNHEY and CDR2 SMNVEV (reference sequence). This CDR3 is 13 amino acids long. The CDR3 DNA is TGTGCCAGCAGGACAGGGGAGGCCGGGGAGCTGTTTTTT. The encoded protein is CASRTGEAGELFF.

V usage is TRBV19 and J usage is TRBJ1-2; 8 bases fit TRBD1. The CDR3 runs to 13 residues. Germline V gene lookup returns CDR1 LNHDA and CDR2 SQIVND (reference sequence). The ends lost 5 bases at V and 7 bases at J; junction bases unmatched: 6. CDR3 bases: TGTGCCAGTAGTCCCGACAGGGGTCGTGGCTACACCTTC. Its translation: CASSPDRGRGYTF.

This clone was seen only once. This rearrangement joins TRBV6-2 or TRBV6-3 to TRBJ1-5, with D unresolved. Trimming left V 4 bases short and J 9 bases short, with 10 bases between. Germline V gene data show CDR1 as MNHEY and CDR2 as SVGEGT. The CDR3 totals 12 residues. CDR3 sequence: CASSLNLGPQHF. The CDR3 nucleotides read TGTGCCAGCAGTTTAAACCTAGGGCCCCAGCATTTT.

The V gene is TRBV28, the J gene TRBJ1-2; a weak D match, TRBD1 (5 bases). V dropped 6 bases and J dropped 2 bases, with 22 bases sitting between them. Germline values: CDR1 MDHEN, CDR2 SYDVKM. The CDR3 has 17 amino acids. CDR3 in amino acids: CASRGLGGVTTNYGYTF. CDR3 DNA sequence: TGTGCCAGCAGGGGGCTGGGCGGGGTTACCACCAACTATGGCTACACCTTC.

The chain is built from TRBV7-8 and TRBJ1-1; a weak D match, TRBD1 (6 bases). The CDR3 runs to 15 residues. V was cut by 5 bases and J by 0 bases, with 13 bases left in between. Germline V CDR1 and CDR2: SGHVS, FQNEAQ. CDR3 bases: TGTGCCAGCAGCCTCCGCAGGGGTATGAACACTGAAGCTTTCTTT. Translated: CASSLRRGMNTEAFF.